These 16 T cell receptor beta chains share one sample of origin, sequenced in a study of T-cell memory formation after mild COVID-19. Each CDR3 protein gets one entry after TCRdb re-called the 5' RACE reads with MiXCR. The data show about 88,000 distinct CDR3 sequences, with around a quarter seen just once and 42% held by the top ten. Sample: PBMCs or a T cell subset sorted from them (not recorded which). The receptors here all came from a young man who had mild COVID-19 (a few samples of this study predate the infection). Cell type and time point are not known.

The chain carries TRBV3-1 and TRBJ2-7; D is undetermined. Germline loops: CDR1 LGHDT, CDR2 YNNKEL (reference sequence). This CDR3 contains 13 residues. The V and J ends lost 4 bases and 7 bases respectively, with 14 bases between them. The DNA of the CDR3 is TGTGCCAGCAGCCCAAGTCCCTTTGGTGAGCAGTACGTC. Amino acids: CASSPSPFGEQYV.

The chain carries TRBV3-1 and TRBJ2-5, with no clear D. In germline, CDR1 is LGHDT, CDR2 YNNKEL (reference sequence). Deletions cut 3 bases from V and 4 bases from J, with 3 bases between. The CDR3 runs to 11 residues. This CDR3 is CASSHIETQYF. CDR3 nucleotides: TGTGCCAGCAGCCACATAGAGACCCAGTACTTC.

This clonotype has more than one count but fewer than ten. V is TRBV7-9 and J is TRBJ2-7; 8 positions match TRBD2. The germline gives CDR1 SEHNR, CDR2 FQNEAQ (reference sequence). The trim removed 6 bases at V and 0 bases at J, leaving 13 bases unmatched. This CDR3 has 17 residues. The CDR3: CASRSFLAGESSYEQYF. CDR3 in DNA: TGTGCCAGCAGATCATTCCTAGCGGGTGAGAGCTCCTACGAGCAGTACTTC.

The CDR3 region is CASSLGPSSYEQYF. CDR3 in DNA: TGCGCCAGCAGCCTCGGACCCAGCTCCTACGAGCAGTACTTC. The chain combines TRBV4-1 with TRBJ2-7; D is uncertain. Per the germline V gene, CDR1 is MGHRA and CDR2 is YSYEKL. This CDR3 spans 14 amino acids. Trimming stripped 4 bases from V and 0 bases from J, with 10 bases between.

The chain uses TRBV6-5 and TRBJ1-1; the D is unclear. The CDR3 totals 13 residues. V was clipped by 1 base and J by 1 base, with 4 bases between them. Germline CDR1 and CDR2: MNHEY and SVGAGI. In nucleotides, the CDR3 is TGTGCCAGCAGTTACTACGGGAACACTGAAGCTTTCTTT. Its translation is CASSYYGNTEAFF.

The chain is built from TRBV4-3 and TRBJ2-7; tentatively, D is TRBD1 (5 bases). CDR1 is LGHNA, CDR2 YSLEER, per germline. V lost 1 base and J 4 bases, leaving 14 bases between the germline ends. The CDR3 runs 15 residues. The CDR3 DNA sequence: TGCGCCAGCAGCCAAGGGTACACAGGTGTGTACGAGCAGTACTTC. Protein sequence: CASSQGYTGVYEQYF.

The genes are TRBV6-6 and TRBJ2-5; possible D gene TRBD2, 5 bases. V was cut by 0 bases and J by 2 bases, with 13 bases left in between. Per the germline V gene, CDR1 is MNHNY and CDR2 is SVGAGI (reference sequence). This CDR3 has 16 amino acids. The CDR3 DNA reads as TGTGCCAGCAGTTACTCGATTGAGGAGGAGCAAGAGACCCAGTACTTC. Its translation: CASSYSIEEEQETQYF.

This clonotype was recorded a few times. The V call is TRBV6-5, the J call TRBJ2-1, with 9 bases that match TRBD1. V lost 5 bases to trimming and J lost 6 bases; unmatched junction nucleotides: 8. The CDR3 length is 15 residues. The V gene's germline CDR1 is MNHEY and CDR2 SVGAGI. As DNA, the CDR3 is TGTGCCAGCAGTAAGACCGGGACAGGGCCCAATGAGCAGTTCTTC. Protein: CASSKTGTGPNEQFF.

The chain uses TRBV5-1 and TRBJ1-2, with a weak D call TRBD1 (6 bases). The CDR3 has 15 residues. Trimming took off 1 base at V and 4 bases at J, with 14 bases between the two ends. Germline V gene sequence: CDR1 SGHRS, CDR2 YFSETQ. The CDR3 reads CASSLLGDKAYGYTF. For the CDR3, the DNA is TGCGCCAGCAGCTTGTTGGGGGACAAGGCCTATGGCTACACCTTC.

In this sample, this clonotype turned up a few times. The V and J genes are TRBV11-2 and TRBJ1-1, with 11 bases matching TRBD1. Germline V gene lookup returns CDR1 SGHAT and CDR2 FQNNGV. The trim removed 5 bases at V and 0 bases at J, leaving 5 bases unmatched. The CDR3 is made up of 16 amino acids. In DNA form, the CDR3 reads TGTGCCAGCAGCCTCAGGGACAGGGGGGTGAACACTGAAGCTTTCTTT. Residues: CASSLRDRGVNTEAFF.

This clonotype was counted between two and nine times. This rearrangement joins TRBV5-1 to TRBJ1-1, with D maybe TRBD1 (6 bases). CDR1 is SGHRS and CDR2 is YFSETQ in the germline V gene. The CDR3 length is 15 residues. The V and J ends lost 4 bases and 2 bases respectively, with 15 bases between them. Written as DNA, the CDR3 is TGCGCCAGCAGCGCAGGACAGAACCTCAACACTGAAGCTTTCTTT. Translating gives CASSAGQNLNTEAFF.

This clonotype has only a few counts. The chain recombines TRBV7-8 with TRBJ2-3, with 11 bases that match TRBD2. With 7 bases clipped from V and 1 base from J, the junction kept 7 bases outside the gene matches. The germline gives CDR1 SGHVS, CDR2 FQNEAQ. This CDR3 has 16 amino acids. CDR3: CASILAGGRGTDTQYF. The CDR3 bases are TGTGCCAGCATTCTAGCGGGGGGACGAGGCACAGATACGCAGTATTTT.

This clonotype was seen more than once but under ten times. The chain uses TRBV28 and TRBJ2-7; 7 bases align to TRBD1. The CDR3 totals 14 residues. Trimming removed 2 bases from V and 5 bases from J; junction bases left unmatched: 6. The germline V gene has CDR1 MDHEN and CDR2 SYDVKM. CDR3 nucleotide sequence: TGTGCCAGCAGTTTACGGTCAGGGGGTAACGAGCAGTACGTC. This encodes CASSLRSGGNEQYV.

This clonotype was detected only a few times. The chain couples TRBV7-3 to TRBJ1-5; D not resolved. Germline CDR1 reads SGHTA; CDR2 reads FQGTGA. The CDR3 is 13 residues long. V lost 2 bases, J lost 3 bases, and 5 bases lay in between. The CDR3 protein is CASSLHVNQPQHF. In DNA form, the CDR3 reads TGTGCCAGCAGCTTACACGTCAATCAGCCCCAGCATTTT.

The chain couples TRBV7-6 to TRBJ2-1; 10 bases match TRBD2. Losses at the gene ends were 3 bases for V and 7 bases for J; bases not matched to a gene: 9. Looked up from germline, CDR1 is SGHVS and CDR2 is FNYEAQ. This CDR3 contains 16 residues. CDR3 nucleotide sequence: TGTGCCAGCAGCTTCGAGATGGGACTAGCGAGAAATGAGCAGTTCTTC. It yields the protein CASSFEMGLARNEQFF.

A few counts support this clonotype. This chain links TRBV4-3 with TRBJ1-2; D unresolved. The CDR3 has 14 amino acids. Germline CDR1 and CDR2: LGHNA and YSLEER. V was trimmed by 0 bases and J by 1 base, leaving 6 bases between them. The CDR3 coding sequence is TGCGCCAGCAGCCAAGAGGATCATAACTATGGCTACACCTTC. It translates to CASSQEDHNYGYTF.